The source of this T cell receptor beta chain is a study of T cell responses to AZD1222 COVID-19 vaccine. Sequenced by immunoSEQ multiplex PCR; TCRdb stores in-frame clones only, minus some. The sample holds roughly 180,000 clones, roughly 94% seen once. About this clone itself: Its antigen is not known.

Study-level points and caveats: Spike-specific TCR repertoires showed rising breadth and depth after two AZD1222 doses.

Germline V gives CDR1 SGHRS, CDR2 YFSETQ. V shed 4 bases and J shed 8 bases, with 19 bases lying between them. The length of the CDR3 is 15 residues. The sequence was obtained from an adult who received the AZD1222 COVID-19 vaccine. The sequenced sample was peripheral blood, obtained 28 days after the second AZD1222 dose. The chain recombines TRBV5-1 with TRBJ2-1; D unresolved. This CDR3 is CASSPARGAPDEQFF. The CDR3 DNA follows: TGCGCCAGCAGCCCCGCCCGCGGTGCCCCCGATGAGCAGTTCTTC. Variable domain in full (rest from reference TRBV5-1 and TRBJ2-1): KAGVTQTPRYLIKTRGQQVTLSCSPISGHRSVSWYQQTPGQGLQFLFEYFSETQRNKGNFPGRFSGRQFSNSRSEMNVSTLELGDSALYLCASSPARGAPDEQFFGPGTRLTVL.